This paragraph reports one T cell receptor beta chain. The record originates from a study of blood T cell repertoires in COVID-19. At the level of the study: Sources were T cells, B-cell-depleted T cells, or PBMCs; the material itself was cDNA or gDNA.

The repertoire was sequenced with immunoSEQ multiplex PCR; TCRdb's copy has only in-frame clones and lacks some. The table includes 250,000 to 300,000 clones, nearly 90% detected once. Study members were between roughly 18 and 100 years old and lived in 25 or so US regions. The recovered donors of Cohort 3 showed two negative PCRs, clearance, or symptom resolution. Specimen: PBMCs or T cells enriched from blood (not recorded which). The sequence derives from a woman aged 60-75 years who had recovered from COVID-19.

The CDR3 nucleotides read TGTGCCGGAGCCCGGGACAGAGAGACCCAGTACTTC. It encodes CAGARDRETQYF. The rearrangement uses TRBV7-9 and TRBJ2-5; 7 bases fit TRBD1. CDR3 length: 12 amino acids. Germline trimming cut 11 bases from V and 4 bases from J; bases unmatched to any gene: 7. Germline V gives CDR1 SEHNR, CDR2 FQNEAQ (reference sequence). Using reference TRBV7-9 and TRBJ2-5 for the parts outside the CDR3, the full variable domain is DTGVSQNPRHKITKRGQNVTFRCDPISEHNRLYWYRQTLGQGPEFLTYFQNEAQLEKSRLLSDRFSAERPKGSFSTLEIQRTEQGDSAMYLCAGARDRETQYFGPGTRLLVL.